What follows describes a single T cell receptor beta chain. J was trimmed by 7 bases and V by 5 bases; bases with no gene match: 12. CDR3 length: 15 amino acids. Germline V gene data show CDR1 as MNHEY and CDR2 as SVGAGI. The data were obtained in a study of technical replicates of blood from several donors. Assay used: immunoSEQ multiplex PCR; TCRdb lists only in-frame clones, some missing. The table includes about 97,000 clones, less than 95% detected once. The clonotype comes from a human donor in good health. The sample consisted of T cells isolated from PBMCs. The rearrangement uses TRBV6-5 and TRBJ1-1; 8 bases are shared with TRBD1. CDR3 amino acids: CASSGRTGLIGEAFF. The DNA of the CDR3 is TGTGCCAGCAGTGGAAGGACAGGGTTGATTGGTGAAGCTTTCTTT.